Shown below are 30 T cell receptor beta chains from a single sample sequenced in a study of blood T cell repertoires in COVID-19. The repertoire was sequenced with immunoSEQ multiplex PCR; TCRdb's copy has only in-frame clones and lacks some. The sample lists approximately 190,000 clones, about 86% seen once, with 13% to 15% in the top ten. The sequencing input was peripheral blood. All receptors derive from a man in his thirties or forties with active or convalescent COVID-19.

The chain is built from TRBV7-9 and TRBJ1-3; D is possibly TRBD1 (5 bases). V shed 5 bases and J shed 0 bases, with 14 bases lying between them. CDR3 length: 16 residues. CDR1 is SEHNR and CDR2 is FQNEAQ in the germline V gene (reference sequence). The CDR3 nucleotides read TGTGCCAGCAGCCCAAGACAGTTTCTCTCTGGAAACACCATATATTTT. Protein sequence: CASSPRQFLSGNTIYF.

The J gene is TRBJ1-5, the V gene TRBV28; 12 nucleotides line up with TRBD1. The CDR3 extends over 16 amino acids. In germline, CDR1 is MDHEN, CDR2 SYDVKM. V shed 7 bases and J 7 bases; nucleotides not matched to a gene: 11. This CDR3 reads CASTSPGQGAFQPQHF. The CDR3 DNA is TGTGCCAGCACCTCCCCGGGACAGGGGGCTTTCCAGCCCCAGCATTTT.

The chain is built from TRBV28 and TRBJ1-2, with 8 positions matching TRBD1. The CDR3 covers 12 residues. Trimming cost V 9 bases and J 3 bases; bases outside gene matches: 3. CDR1 is MDHEN, CDR2 SYDVKM, per germline. CDR3 residues: CASTTGDYGYTF. CDR3 DNA sequence: TGTGCCAGTACGACAGGGGACTATGGCTACACCTTC.

This chain uses TRBV20-1 with TRBJ1-5, with D perhaps matching TRBD1 (5 bases). CDR1 DFQATT and CDR2 SNEGSKA come from the germline V gene (reference sequence). The CDR3 loop spans 14 amino acids. V was clipped by 3 bases and J by 2 bases, with 11 bases between them. The CDR3 spells CSASAGRGNQPQHF. Here the CDR3 DNA reads TGCAGTGCTAGTGCGGGCAGGGGCAATCAGCCCCAGCATTTT.

The chain has TRBV18 and TRBJ1-6; D is possibly TRBD1 (5 bases). Trimming cost V 1 base and J 6 bases, with 13 bases left between them. The CDR3 is made up of 16 amino acids. CDR1 KGHSH and CDR2 LQKENI come from the germline V gene. The CDR3 reads CASSPLGARGNSPLHF. The CDR3 DNA follows: TGTGCCAGCTCACCACTTGGGGCGCGGGGTAATTCACCCCTCCACTTT.

This clone was seen more than once but under ten times. The chain uses TRBV30 and TRBJ1-1; D is uncertain. From germline, CDR1 is GTSNPN and CDR2 SVGIG (reference sequence). V lost 0 bases and J 0 bases, leaving 5 bases between the germline ends. The CDR3 consists of 13 residues. The CDR3 spells CAWSVALNTEAFF. CDR3 sequence (DNA): TGTGCCTGGAGTGTAGCCCTGAACACTGAAGCTTTCTTT.

There are a few counts of this clone. The genes are TRBV5-6 and TRBJ1-1; maybe TRBD1 (6 bases). The CDR3 contains 14 residues. Germline loops: CDR1 SGHDT, CDR2 YYEEEE. The ends were cut back, 0 bases at V and 5 bases at J, with 11 bases in the middle. The CDR3 DNA is TGTGCCAGCAGCTTGGGCAGGGGAAGGACTGAAGCTTTCTTT. This codes for CASSLGRGRTEAFF.

The chain employs TRBV24-1 and TRBJ2-1; no firm D call. V lost 7 bases and J lost 6, with 9 bases in between. This CDR3 contains 12 residues. Germline CDR1 reads KGHDR; CDR2 reads SFDVKD. CDR3 bases: TGTGCCACCAGCGAGCGCGGCAATGAGCAGTTCTTC. The encoded protein is CATSERGNEQFF.

This clone was detected only a few times. The rearrangement uses TRBV25-1 and TRBJ2-7; perhaps TRBD1 as D (6 bases). This CDR3 comprises 14 residues. Trimming stripped 4 bases from V and 4 bases from J, with 14 bases between. Germline CDR1 is MGHDK and CDR2 is SYGVNS. This CDR3 reads CASSGGRGSYEQYF. DNA for the CDR3: TGTGCCAGCAGTGGGGGCAGGGGATCTTACGAGCAGTACTTC.

V and J are TRBV7-8 and TRBJ2-7; 9 bases align to TRBD1. Germline loops: CDR1 SGHVS, CDR2 FQNEAQ. The CDR3 loop spans 15 amino acids. The V segment lost 1 base and the J segment 1 base; nucleotides outside the gene matches: 2. CDR3 bases: TGTGCCAGCAGCTTAGGGGACAGGGCGTCCTACGAGCAGTACGTC. Amino acid sequence: CASSLGDRASYEQYV.

The rearrangement joins TRBV7-9 to TRBJ2-5, with D perhaps TRBD2 (5 bases). This CDR3 contains 15 residues. The germline gives CDR1 SEHNR, CDR2 FQNEAQ (reference sequence). Between the trimmed V and J ends, which lost 4 bases and 2 bases, there was a span of 14 bases. The CDR3 reads CASSYRTDLQETQYF. CDR3 bases: TGTGCCAGCAGCTATCGGACGGACTTACAAGAGACCCAGTACTTC.

The CDR3 DNA reads TGCGCCAGCAGTGAAACGACAGGGAGATACGAGCAGTACTTC. Protein: CASSETTGRYEQYF. The chain has TRBV10-1 and TRBJ2-7; TRBD1 matches 7 bases. Germline trimming cut 3 bases from V and 4 bases from J; bases unmatched to any gene: 6. Germline CDR1 and CDR2: WNHNN and SYGVQD (reference sequence). The CDR3 is 14 amino acids.

A note on this clone: In the same sample, other DNA sequences code for this CDR3. V gene TRBV14 combines with J gene TRBJ2-1; possibly TRBD2 for D (6 bases). From germline, CDR1 is SGHDN and CDR2 FVKESK. This CDR3 has 14 amino acids. V lost 4 bases to trimming and J lost 3 bases, with 10 bases between them. CDR3: CASSLSGSYNEQFF. In DNA form, the CDR3 reads TGTGCCAGCAGCCTTTCCGGGAGCTACAATGAGCAGTTCTTC.

The gene calls are TRBV9 and TRBJ2-3; 8 bases map to TRBD2. The CDR3 loop spans 18 amino acids. Losses at the gene ends were 0 bases for V and 0 bases for J; bases not matched to a gene: 9. Looked up from germline, CDR1 is SGDLS and CDR2 is YYNGEE. The CDR3 nucleotides read TGTGCCAGCAGCGTAGGAGCGGGGGCCACCGCTAGCACAGATACGCAGTATTTT. Protein: CASSVGAGATASTDTQYF.

V usage is TRBV4-1 and J usage is TRBJ2-7; D is perhaps TRBD2 (5 bases). CDR1 and CDR2 (germline): MGHRA, YSYEKL. This CDR3 contains 16 residues. The V and J ends lost 0 bases and 5 bases respectively, with 17 bases between them. The CDR3 loop reads CASSQEHAPEGHEQYV. DNA for the CDR3: TGCGCCAGCAGCCAAGAACATGCGCCTGAGGGTCACGAGCAGTACGTC.

The chain combines TRBV9 with TRBJ2-1, with TRBD2 as a possible D gene (5 bases). Germline loops: CDR1 SGDLS, CDR2 YYNGEE. The CDR3 loop spans 15 amino acids. V lost 1 base and J lost 8, with 16 bases in between. This CDR3 is CASSVLRDTNHEQFF. CDR3 DNA: TGTGCCAGCAGCGTACTGAGGGATACAAACCATGAGCAGTTCTTC.

V is TRBV12-5 and J is TRBJ1-5, with 7 bases identical to TRBD1. V shed 5 bases and J 6 bases; nucleotides not matched to a gene: 13. The CDR3 consists of 16 residues. Looked up from germline, CDR1 is LGHNT and CDR2 is FRNRAP. CDR3 DNA: TGTGCTAGTGGTCCCCCCGCGGAACAGGGGCCTCAGCCCCAGCATTTT. Translated, it gives CASGPPAEQGPQPQHF.

This chain uses TRBV5-4 with TRBJ1-4; the match to TRBD1 covers 8 bases. CDR3 length equals 15 residues. V shed 4 bases, J shed 6 bases, and the junction held 8 bases outside the gene matches. Germline values: CDR1 SGHNT, CDR2 YYREEE (reference sequence). CDR3 DNA sequence: TGTGCCAGCAGCACGGCCGGGACAGGATATGAAAAACTGTTTTTT. Translation: CASSTAGTGYEKLFF.

The chain combines TRBV3-1 (or the pseudogene TRBV3-2) with TRBJ2-1; tentative D call: TRBD1 (8 bases). Germline V gene lookup returns CDR1 LGHDT and CDR2 YNNKEL (reference sequence). There are 15 residues in the CDR3. Trimming removed 5 bases at V and 7 bases at J, with 18 bases between. Here the CDR3 DNA reads TGTGCCAGCAGCTGGTATGGACAGGGAGGGAATGAGCAGTTCTTC. It encodes CASSWYGQGGNEQFF.

J is TRBJ2-7 and V is TRBV10-2, with 8 nucleotides matching TRBD2. CDR1 and CDR2 (germline): WSHSY, SAAADI. The CDR3 totals 13 residues. The ends lost 3 bases at V and 4 bases at J; junction bases unmatched: 2. The CDR3, as DNA: TGCGCCAGCAGTGAAAGCGGGGGTTACGAGCAGTACGTC. Translation gives CASSESGGYEQYV.

CDR3 sequence: CASRPLTRGLGTDTQYF. As DNA, the CDR3 is TGTGCCAGCAGACCTTTAACCAGGGGGCTAGGCACAGATACGCAGTATTTT. The genes are TRBV6-2 or TRBV6-3 and TRBJ2-3; TRBD1 matches at 8 bases. V lost 6 bases, J lost 1 base, and 12 bases stayed unmatched. Germline values: CDR1 MNHEY, CDR2 SVGEGT. This CDR3 region has 17 residues.

This rearrangement joins TRBV5-1 to TRBJ2-1, with D perhaps TRBD2 (6 bases). Trimming shortened V by 4 bases and J by 6 bases, and 17 bases separated the two germline ends. The CDR3 sequence is 15 residues long. The germline CDR1 and CDR2 sequences are SGHRS and YFSETQ. CDR3 sequence (DNA): TGCGCCAGCAGCCCTCTAGCGCGGGGAGCCAATGAGCAGTTCTTC. This sequence encodes CASSPLARGANEQFF.

This clone was observed a handful of times. The V gene is TRBV28, the J gene TRBJ1-6, with 7 bases that match TRBD1. The CDR3 extends over 16 amino acids. V lost 5 bases to trimming and J lost 5 bases; unmatched junction nucleotides: 9. Per germline, CDR1 MDHEN and CDR2 SYDVKM. The CDR3 DNA reads TGTGCCAGCAGTCCCAACAGGGGTGGGGATAATTCACCCCTCCACTTT. It encodes CASSPNRGGDNSPLHF. Combining the CDR3 with reference TRBV28 and TRBJ1-6 gives the whole variable domain DVKVTQSSRYLVKRTGEKVFLECVQDMDHENMFWYRQDPGLGLRLIYFSYDVKMKEKGDIPEGYSVSREKKERFSLILESASTNQTSMYLCASSPNRGGDNSPLHFGNGTRLTVT.

The chain recombines TRBV6-5 with TRBJ2-5; D is perhaps TRBD2 (6 bases). V dropped 4 bases and J dropped 7 bases, with 10 bases sitting between them. This CDR3 has 12 amino acids. CDR1 MNHEY and CDR2 SVGAGI come from the germline V gene. Here the CDR3 DNA reads TGTGCCAGCAGTTCCTTGGGAGGGACCCAGTACTTC. This encodes CASSSLGGTQYF.

This clone came up a few times. The chain is built from TRBV5-1 and TRBJ2-3; no clear D. V was trimmed by 3 bases and J by 6 bases, leaving 17 bases between them. CDR3 length: 15 residues. Per germline, CDR1 SGHRS and CDR2 YFSETQ. The CDR3 DNA follows: TGCGCCAGCAGCTCCGGTCGTCCACAGATGGATACGCAGTATTTT. It codes for CASSSGRPQMDTQYF.

This clone was detected only once. The rearrangement links TRBV24-1 to TRBJ2-7; 10 nucleotides match TRBD1. Germline trimming cut 7 bases from V and 2 bases from J; bases unmatched to any gene: 4. Germline V gene lookup returns CDR1 KGHDR and CDR2 SFDVKD. The CDR3 extends over 14 amino acids. The CDR3 here is CATRRTGGPYEQYF. The CDR3 DNA follows: TGTGCCACCAGACGGACAGGGGGTCCCTACGAGCAGTACTTC.

This clone appeared once. The chain uses TRBV2 and TRBJ2-1; maybe TRBD2 (5 bases). Germline V gene data show CDR1 as SNHLY and CDR2 as FYNNEI. V lost 6 bases to trimming and J lost 0 bases, with 9 bases between them. The CDR3 covers 14 residues. The CDR3 spells CASRRESSYNEQFF. The CDR3 DNA sequence: TGTGCCAGCAGGAGGGAGAGCTCCTACAATGAGCAGTTCTTC.

This chain joins TRBV14 and TRBJ2-5, with 7 bases lining up with TRBD2. The junction had 3 bases not matched to a gene; V was cut back by 5 bases and J by 6 bases. The germline V gene has CDR1 SGHDN and CDR2 FVKESK. The CDR3 contains 12 residues. In DNA, the CDR3 is TGTGCCAGCAGCGAGGGAGGGAAGACCCAGTACTTC. This encodes CASSEGGKTQYF.

This chain joins TRBV30 and TRBJ1-2; D call uncertain. Germline lookup yields CDR1 GTSNPN and CDR2 SVGIG (reference sequence). The CDR3 totals 14 residues. V lost 2 bases, J lost 0 bases, and 10 bases lay in between. The CDR3 protein is CAWSQTPTNYGYTF. In nucleotides, the CDR3 is TGTGCCTGGAGTCAAACACCAACTAACTATGGCTACACCTTC. The full variable domain, with the rest looked up from reference TRBV30 and TRBJ1-2, is SQTIHQWPATLVQPVGSPLSLECTVEGTSNPNLYWYRQAAGRGLQLLFYSVGIGQISSEVPQNLSASRPQDRQFILSSKKLLLSDSGFYLCAWSQTPTNYGYTFGSGTRLTVV.

The chain has TRBV11-3 and TRBJ2-6; the D is unclear. CDR3 length: 15 amino acids. V was shortened by 3 bases and J by 1 base, with 7 bases between the two germline ends. From germline, CDR1 is SGHNT and CDR2 YENEEA. Here the CDR3 reads CASSFVVSGANVLTF. Written as DNA, the CDR3 is TGTGCCAGCAGCTTCGTTGTGTCTGGGGCCAACGTCCTGACTTTC.